This TCR beta chain was sequenced during a study of cytomegalovirus exposure and HLA in healthy donors. On the study more broadly: According to later analysis, the same platform produced the 120 validation and several hundred first-cohort repertoires.

Germline V CDR1 and CDR2: MDHEN, SYDVKM. Trimming cost V 2 bases and J 5 bases; bases outside gene matches: 11. The CDR3 is made up of 16 amino acids. Study-level findings and limits: The study labeled 150 to 200 TCR beta chains cytomegalovirus-associated. With high specificity and sensitivity, the classifier reportedly diagnosed cytomegalovirus status.

Regarding this clone: The antigen remains undetermined.

The method was immunoSEQ multiplex PCR; TCRdb's version includes in-frame clones alone and lacks a portion of them. The data contain under 100,000 clones, 95% to 97% of them seen just once; the ten biggest clones take up 0.6% to 0.95%. The clonotype was recovered from a young man in good health and CMV-seronegative. Material for sequencing was PBMCs. The chain uses TRBV28 and TRBJ2-5, with 7 bases identical to TRBD1. Here the CDR3 DNA reads TGTGCCAGCAGTTTACTTCCGGACAGGAAGGGTGAGACCCAGTACTTC. Encoded protein: CASSLLPDRKGETQYF.